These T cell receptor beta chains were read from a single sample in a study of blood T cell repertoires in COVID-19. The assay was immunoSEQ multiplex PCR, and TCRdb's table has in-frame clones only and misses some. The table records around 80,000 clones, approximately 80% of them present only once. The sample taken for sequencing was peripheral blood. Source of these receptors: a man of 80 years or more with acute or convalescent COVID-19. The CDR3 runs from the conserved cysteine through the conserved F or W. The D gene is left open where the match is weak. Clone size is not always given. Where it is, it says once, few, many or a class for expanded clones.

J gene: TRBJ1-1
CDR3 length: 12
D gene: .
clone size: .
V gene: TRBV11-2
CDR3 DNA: TGTGCCAGCAGCCGAGAGGGGGGGGAAGCTTTCTTT
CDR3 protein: CASSREGGEAFF

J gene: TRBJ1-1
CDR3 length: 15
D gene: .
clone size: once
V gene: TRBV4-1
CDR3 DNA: TGCGCCAGCAGCCAAGGTGGCACCTTGAACACTGAAGCTTTCTTT
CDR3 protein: CASSQGGTLNTEAFF

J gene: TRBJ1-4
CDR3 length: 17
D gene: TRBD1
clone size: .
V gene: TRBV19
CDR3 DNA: TGTGCCAGTACCTCCCTCGGCAGGGGGGTCCCTAATGAAAAACTGTTTTTT
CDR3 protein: CASTSLGRGVPNEKLFF

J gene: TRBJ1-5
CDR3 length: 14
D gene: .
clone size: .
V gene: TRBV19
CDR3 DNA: TGTGCCAGTAGTATCCCGGGTACGAATCAGCCCCAGCATTTT
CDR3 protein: CASSIPGTNQPQHF

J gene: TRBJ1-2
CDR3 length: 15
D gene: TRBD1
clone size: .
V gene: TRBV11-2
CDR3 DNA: TGTGCCAGCAGCTTAGTCCAGGGGGCGAACTATGGCTACACCTTC
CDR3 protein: CASSLVQGANYGYTF

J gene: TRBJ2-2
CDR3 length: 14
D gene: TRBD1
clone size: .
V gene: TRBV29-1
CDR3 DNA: TGCAGCGTTGATCGGACAGGATACACCGGGGAGCTGTTTTTT
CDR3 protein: CSVDRTGYTGELFF

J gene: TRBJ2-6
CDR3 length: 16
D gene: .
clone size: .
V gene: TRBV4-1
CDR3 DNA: TGCGCCAGCAGCCAGCCAAGCGGGTCTGGGGCCAACGTCCTGACTTTC
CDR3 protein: CASSQPSGSGANVLTF

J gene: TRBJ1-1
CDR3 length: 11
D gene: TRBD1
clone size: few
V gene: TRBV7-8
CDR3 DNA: TGTGCCAGCAGCCGGGACAGGGAAGCTTTCTTT
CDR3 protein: CASSRDREAFF

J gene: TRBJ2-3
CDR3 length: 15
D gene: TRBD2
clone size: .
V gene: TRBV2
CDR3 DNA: TGTGCCAGCAGTGATTTTGCGGGGGGCACAGATACGCAGTATTTT
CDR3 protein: CASSDFAGGTDTQYF

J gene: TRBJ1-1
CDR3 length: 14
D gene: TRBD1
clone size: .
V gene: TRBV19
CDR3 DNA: TGTGCCAGTAGACGCACAGGGGACTCCACTGAAGCTTTCTTT
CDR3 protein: CASRRTGDSTEAFF

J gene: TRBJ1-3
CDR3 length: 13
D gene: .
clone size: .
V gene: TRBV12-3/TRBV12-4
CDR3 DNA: TGTGCAAAAGGGGGTCTCTCTGGAAACACCATATATTTT
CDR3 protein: CAKGGLSGNTIYF

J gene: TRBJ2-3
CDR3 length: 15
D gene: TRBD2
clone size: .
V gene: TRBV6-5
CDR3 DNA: TGTGCCAGCAGGGTTACTAGCGGGGGCTCAGATACGCAGTATTTT
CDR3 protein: CASRVTSGGSDTQYF

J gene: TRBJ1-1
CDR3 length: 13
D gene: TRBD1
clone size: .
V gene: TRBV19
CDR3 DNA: TGTGCCAGTACAAGGACAGGGGAAACTGAAGCTTTCTTT
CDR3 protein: CASTRTGETEAFF

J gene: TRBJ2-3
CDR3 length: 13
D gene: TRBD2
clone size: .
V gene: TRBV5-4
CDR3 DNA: TGTGCCAGCAGCTTGACGGGGGGAGATACGCAGTATTTT
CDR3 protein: CASSLTGGDTQYF

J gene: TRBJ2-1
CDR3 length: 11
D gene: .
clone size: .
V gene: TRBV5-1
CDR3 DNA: TGCGCCAGCAGCTTGATCGGTGAGCAGTTCTTC
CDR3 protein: CASSLIGEQFF

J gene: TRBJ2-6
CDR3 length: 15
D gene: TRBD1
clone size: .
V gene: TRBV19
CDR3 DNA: TGTGCCAGTAGTCTCACAGGGGCTGGGGCCAACGTCCTGACTTTC
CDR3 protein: CASSLTGAGANVLTF

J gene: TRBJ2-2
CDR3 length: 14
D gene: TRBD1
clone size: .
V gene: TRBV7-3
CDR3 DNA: TGTGCCAGCACCGGACAGGCGAACACCGGGGAGCTGTTTTTT
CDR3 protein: CASTGQANTGELFF

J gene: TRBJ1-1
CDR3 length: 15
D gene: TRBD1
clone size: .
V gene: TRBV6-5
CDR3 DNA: TGTGCCACCCAGGGGGCGCGAAACGGGAATACTGAAGCTTTCTTT
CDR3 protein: CATQGARNGNTEAFF

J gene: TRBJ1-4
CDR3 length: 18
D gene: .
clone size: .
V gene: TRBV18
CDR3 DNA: TGTGCCAGCTCACCTCCTCGGGGGTTCCAGAGAACTAATGAAAAACTGTTTTTT
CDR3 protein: CASSPPRGFQRTNEKLFF

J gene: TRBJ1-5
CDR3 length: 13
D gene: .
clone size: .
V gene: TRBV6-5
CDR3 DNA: TGTGCCAGCAGCGAGGTTCGAGGGCAGCCCCAGCATTTT
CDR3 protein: CASSEVRGQPQHF

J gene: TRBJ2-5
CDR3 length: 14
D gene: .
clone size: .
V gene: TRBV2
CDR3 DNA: TGTGCCAGCAGTGAAGCTGAGTACCAAGAGACCCAGTACTTC
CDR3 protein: CASSEAEYQETQYF

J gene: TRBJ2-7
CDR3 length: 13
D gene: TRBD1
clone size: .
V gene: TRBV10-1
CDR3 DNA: TGCGCCAGCAGTGGGGACAGGGTCTACGAGCAGTACTTC
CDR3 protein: CASSGDRVYEQYF

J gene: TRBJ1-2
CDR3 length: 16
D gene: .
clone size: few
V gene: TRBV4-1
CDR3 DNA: TGCGCCAGCAGCCTCGGGCAGGGCAGATCCAACTATGGCTACACCTTC
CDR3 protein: CASSLGQGRSNYGYTF

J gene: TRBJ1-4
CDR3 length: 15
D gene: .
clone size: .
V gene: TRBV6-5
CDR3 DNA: TGTGCCAGCAGTTACTCGCCAGGGTTAAATGAAAAACTGTTTTTT
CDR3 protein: CASSYSPGLNEKLFF

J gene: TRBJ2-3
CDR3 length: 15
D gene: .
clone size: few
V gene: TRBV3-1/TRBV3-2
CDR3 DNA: TGTGCCAGCAGCCTAACTGGCAGGAGCACAGATACGCAGTATTTT
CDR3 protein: CASSLTGRSTDTQYF

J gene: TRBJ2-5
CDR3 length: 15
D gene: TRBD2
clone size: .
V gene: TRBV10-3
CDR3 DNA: TGTGCCATCACCGGACTAGCGGGGGGGCCAGAGACCCAGTACTTC
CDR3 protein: CAITGLAGGPETQYF